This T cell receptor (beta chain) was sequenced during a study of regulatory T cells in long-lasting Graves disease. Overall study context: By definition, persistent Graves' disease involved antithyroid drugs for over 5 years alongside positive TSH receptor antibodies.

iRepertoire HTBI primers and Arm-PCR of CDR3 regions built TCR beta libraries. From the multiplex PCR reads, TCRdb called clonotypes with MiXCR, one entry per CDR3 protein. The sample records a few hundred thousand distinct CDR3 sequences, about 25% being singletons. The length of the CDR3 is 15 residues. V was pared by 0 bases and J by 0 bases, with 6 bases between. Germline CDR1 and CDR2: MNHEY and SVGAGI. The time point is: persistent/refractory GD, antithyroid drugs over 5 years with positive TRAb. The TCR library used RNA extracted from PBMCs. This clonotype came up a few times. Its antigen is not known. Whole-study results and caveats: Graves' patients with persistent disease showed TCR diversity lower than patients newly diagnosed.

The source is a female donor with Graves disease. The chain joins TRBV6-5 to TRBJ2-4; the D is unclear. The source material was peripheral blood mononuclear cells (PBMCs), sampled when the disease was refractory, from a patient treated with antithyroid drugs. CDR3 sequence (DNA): TGTGCCAGCAGTTACTCAGGAGTAGCCAAAAACATTCAGTACTTC. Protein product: CASSYSGVAKNIQYF.